These T cell receptor beta chains were read from a single sample in a study of blood T cell repertoires in COVID-19. Measured with immunoSEQ multiplex PCR; TCRdb has only the in-frame clones, and not every one. The table records about 200,000 clones, more than 70% of them present only once. The sequenced material came from peripheral blood. The receptors stem from a man aged 35 to 55 with active or convalescent COVID-19. CDR3s include the opening cysteine and the closing phenylalanine or tryptophan. Each record gives: clone size, J gene, V gene, D gene, CDR3 DNA, CDR3 protein. D genes are given only for firm matches. Part of the rows lack a size; the others show once, few, many or a class for expanded clones.

.	TRBJ2-3	TRBV5-4	TRBD2	TGTGCCAGCAGCTTGAGTGCTAGCGGGGGTTTGGATACGCAGTATTTT	CASSLSASGGLDTQYF
.	TRBJ1-4	TRBV27	.	TGTGCCAGCAGTCCTTTCCTTGCAACTAATGAAAAACTGTTTTTT	CASSPFLATNEKLFF
once	TRBJ2-7	TRBV14	.	TGTGCCAGCAGCCAAGCGGTTTCTCCCTACGAGCAGTACTTC	CASSQAVSPYEQYF
.	TRBJ1-3	TRBV9	.	TGTGCCAGCAGCGTAGTGGAGGGAATGATCTCTGGAAACACCATATATTTT	CASSVVEGMISGNTIYF
.	TRBJ2-2	TRBV6-1	.	TGTGCCAGCAGTCAAGCTCCCCTAACGAACACCGGGGAGCTGTTTTTT	CASSQAPLTNTGELFF
.	TRBJ2-2	TRBV9	.	TGTGCCAGCAGCTCCCGGGAAGACTTCCGGAACCGCGCCGGGGAGCTGTTTTTT	CASSSREDFRNRAGELFF
.	TRBJ2-7	TRBV6-5	TRBD1	TGTGCCAGCAGTTTTGGGACAGGGATCATGTACGAGCAGTACTTC	CASSFGTGIMYEQYF
.	TRBJ2-7	TRBV7-2	TRBD2	TGTGCCAGCAGCCCGTCCTACGGGGGGAACTACGAGCAGTACTTC	CASSPSYGGNYEQYF
.	TRBJ2-2	TRBV18	TRBD1	TGTGCCAGCTCACCGGGGACAGCGACCGGGGAGCTGTTTTTT	CASSPGTATGELFF
.	TRBJ2-3	TRBV5-1	TRBD1	TGCGCCAGCAGCCAAGGGGACAGGGGGACGGGTACGCAGTATTTT	CASSQGDRGTGTQYF
.	TRBJ2-2	TRBV10-3	TRBD2	TGTGCCACCCGGAGGGCGGGAGGCACCGGGGAGCTGTTTTTT	CATRRAGGTGELFF
.	TRBJ2-1	TRBV24-1	.	TGTGCCACCAGTGATTTGGGTCAGGGTGTATTCTTC	CATSDLGQGVFF
.	TRBJ1-2	TRBV6-5	.	TGTGCCAGCGCAGAGGAGAACTATGGCTACACCTTC	CASAEENYGYTF
.	TRBJ2-5	TRBV19	TRBD1	TGTGCCAGTAGTAGACAGGGCCTCCAAGAGACCCAGTACTTC	CASSRQGLQETQYF
once	TRBJ1-4	TRBV19	TRBD1	TGTGCCAGTAGCCCGACAGGGGCCTTCGCAACTAATGAAAAACTGTTTTTT	CASSPTGAFATNEKLFF
.	TRBJ1-3	TRBV9	.	TGTGCCAGCAGCGTAGAGGGGATGTCTGGAAACACCATATATTTT	CASSVEGMSGNTIYF
.	TRBJ2-1	TRBV11-2	TRBD2	TGTGCCAGCAGCATGGGACTAGCGGGCTACAATGAGCAGTTCTTC	CASSMGLAGYNEQFF
.	TRBJ2-2	TRBV7-3	.	TGTGCCAGCAGCCACGGAACAGAGTCCCGAGACACCGGGGAGCTGTTTTTT	CASSHGTESRDTGELFF
.	TRBJ2-7	TRBV30	TRBD1	TGTGCCTGGAGTGGAACAGGGGTCGGCTACGAGCAGTACTTC	CAWSGTGVGYEQYF
.	TRBJ2-5	TRBV5-1	TRBD2	TGCGCCAGCAGCCTGGCGGGGGGGGAGACCCAGTACTTC	CASSLAGGETQYF
.	TRBJ2-3	TRBV19	.	TGTGCCAGTAGTATGCGTGGCGCGGTAGATACGCAGTATTTT	CASSMRGAVDTQYF
.	TRBJ2-2	TRBV13	TRBD2	TGTGCCAGCAGCTTACAAGGGACTATCACCGGGGAGCTGTTTTTT	CASSLQGTITGELFF
.	TRBJ2-7	TRBV29-1	TRBD1	TGCAGCGTCGCCGGGACAGGGTCTAGGGAGCAGTACTTC	CSVAGTGSREQYF
.	TRBJ1-1	TRBV6-5	.	TGTGCCAGCAGTTTTAGCGACACGAACACTGAAGCTTTCTTT	CASSFSDTNTEAFF
.	TRBJ1-5	TRBV19	TRBD1	TGTGCCAGTAGTATTAAGGCGGCAGGGGGACAGCCCCAGCATTTT	CASSIKAAGGQPQHF
.	TRBJ1-5	TRBV7-5	.	TGTGTCAGAACCGGGGAAAGCAATCAGCCCCAGCATTTT	CVRTGESNQPQHF
once	TRBJ2-3	TRBV15	TRBD2	TGTGCCACCAGCAGAGAACCCGGGTTAGCGGGGGAAGATACGCAGTATTTT	CATSREPGLAGEDTQYF
once	TRBJ1-6	TRBV30	.	TGTGCCTGGAGTGTCCGGGCAGGGGTCAATTCACCCCTCCACTTT	CAWSVRAGVNSPLHF
.	TRBJ2-3	TRBV24-1	TRBD2	TGTGCCACCAGTGATAGAGCGGGGGGGGGCCCAGATACGCAGTATTTT	CATSDRAGGGPDTQYF
.	TRBJ2-3	TRBV27	TRBD1	TGTGCCAGCAGTCCTCATCATTCGGACAGGGGCCCAGATACGCAGTATTTT	CASSPHHSDRGPDTQYF
.	TRBJ2-7	TRBV15	TRBD2	TGTGCCACCAGGGTCGGACTAGATACGGACGAGCAGTACTTC	CATRVGLDTDEQYF
.	TRBJ1-4	TRBV5-1	TRBD1	TGCGCCAGCAGCTCCGTACCAGGGGGGAATAATGAAAAACTGTTTTTT	CASSSVPGGNNEKLFF
.	TRBJ2-7	TRBV5-1	TRBD2	TGCGCCAGCAGCCTAGGGACTAGCGGGAGGGGATCCGAGCAGTACTTC	CASSLGTSGRGSEQYF
few	TRBJ1-2	TRBV11-3	TRBD1	TGTGCCAGCAGCTTAGAGGACAGGGGCGGTGGCTACACCTTC	CASSLEDRGGGYTF
.	TRBJ2-5	TRBV5-1	.	TGCGCCAGCAGCCCGGGGGGCATCACGGGCCAAGAGACCCAGTACTTC	CASSPGGITGQETQYF
once	TRBJ2-7	TRBV6-2/TRBV6-3	.	TGTGCCAGCAGTTCGGGACTGACCTCCAACTACGAGCAGTACTTC	CASSSGLTSNYEQYF
.	TRBJ2-1	TRBV7-3	.	TGTGCCAGCAGCTTCACAGGGTTCCGAGAGCAGTTCTTC	CASSFTGFREQFF
.	TRBJ2-5	TRBV3-1/TRBV3-2	TRBD2	TGTGCCAGCAGCCAAGTAGCGGGAGAAGAGACCCAGTACTTC	CASSQVAGEETQYF
.	TRBJ2-5	TRBV24-1	.	TGTGCCACCAGTGACTTCCGGGATAAAGGGGAGACCCAGTACTTC	CATSDFRDKGETQYF
.	TRBJ2-1	TRBV27	TRBD2	TGTGCCAGCAGTCTGCGGACTAGCGGGGGGTACAATGAGCAGTTCTTC	CASSLRTSGGYNEQFF
.	TRBJ2-7	TRBV6-5	TRBD1	TGTGCCAGCAGTTCGAGATACACAGGGGCCGAGCAGTACTTC	CASSSRYTGAEQYF
.	TRBJ2-3	TRBV2	TRBD2	TGTGCCAGCAGTGAATCTCGACTAGCGGGAGCTTCAGATACGCAGTATTTT	CASSESRLAGASDTQYF
.	TRBJ1-1	TRBV5-1	TRBD1	TGCGCCAGCAGCAATCGGACAGGGTATGCTGAAGCTTTCTTT	CASSNRTGYAEAFF
.	TRBJ1-1	TRBV19	TRBD1	TGTGCCAGTGGGTCAGGGGGCTCGGAAGCTTTCTTT	CASGSGGSEAFF
.	TRBJ1-5	TRBV15	TRBD1	TGTGCCACCAGACAGGGGGCAGGAGACCAGCCCCAGCATTTT	CATRQGAGDQPQHF
.	TRBJ1-5	TRBV19	TRBD1	TGTGCCAGTAGTATAGCGGGACAGGGATTTCAGCCCCAGCATTTT	CASSIAGQGFQPQHF
.	TRBJ2-1	TRBV6-1	.	TGTGCCAGCAGTGAATCTGAGTCTACGAGCCGATGGCAGTTCTTC	CASSESESTSRWQFF